This passage covers 31 T cell receptor beta chains from one sample sequenced in a study of blood T cell repertoires in COVID-19. The assay was immunoSEQ multiplex PCR, and TCRdb's table has in-frame clones only and misses some. Here the sample spans 250,000 to 350,000 clones, about 89% being singletons. The specimen sequenced was peripheral blood. The receptor source for this set is a man aged 25-45 years with acute or convalescent COVID-19.

The V gene is TRBV6-4, the J gene TRBJ2-1; 8 positions match TRBD2. The germline V gene has CDR1 MRHNA and CDR2 SNTAGT. V was pared by 5 bases and J by 5 bases, with 8 bases of the junction left unmatched. The CDR3 has 15 amino acids. The DNA of the CDR3 is TGTGCCAGCAGTTCGATAGCGGGGCGGCACAATGAGCAGTTCTTC. This translates into CASSSIAGRHNEQFF.

This chain links TRBV4-1 with TRBJ2-2; a possible D gene is TRBD2 (6 bases). Trimming cost V 0 bases and J 9 bases, with 20 bases left between them. The germline V gene has CDR1 MGHRA and CDR2 YSYEKL. This CDR3 contains 17 residues. CDR3 bases: TGCGCCAGCAGCCAAGATCTGGGAGGTTCGGGGAGGCGGGAGCTGTTTTTT. This sequence encodes CASSQDLGGSGRRELFF.

V gene TRBV7-2 combines with J gene TRBJ1-6; maybe TRBD1 (6 bases). Germline assignment: CDR1 SGHTA and CDR2 FQGNSA. V was cut by 6 bases and J by 0 bases, with 12 bases left in between. The CDR3 loop spans 16 amino acids. The CDR3 sequence: CASSNRVSSYNSPLHF. The CDR3 DNA follows: TGTGCCAGCAGTAACAGGGTCAGCTCCTATAATTCACCCCTCCACTTT.

V is TRBV27 and J is TRBJ2-3; D not resolved. Between the trimmed V and J ends, which lost 2 bases and 2 bases, there was a span of 11 bases. Germline assignment: CDR1 MNHEY and CDR2 SMNVEV (reference sequence). The CDR3 has 15 residues. The CDR3 nucleotides are TGTGCCAGCAGTTTACAGAGGAAACTCACAGATACGCAGTATTTT. It encodes CASSLQRKLTDTQYF.

The chain combines TRBV11-2 with TRBJ1-2; a possible D gene is TRBD1 (6 bases). This CDR3 comprises 16 residues. Germline V gene lookup returns CDR1 SGHAT and CDR2 FQNNGV. V lost 5 bases, J lost 4 bases, and 20 bases lay in between. The CDR3 spells CASSTRQVVPFYGYTF. The CDR3, as DNA: TGTGCCAGCAGCACCCGACAGGTGGTCCCCTTCTATGGCTACACCTTC.

V is TRBV19 and J is TRBJ1-2; 12 bases are a match to TRBD1. Germline-derived CDR1 and CDR2 are LNHDA and SQIVND (reference sequence). The V and J ends lost 5 bases and 6 bases, in that order; junction bases with no gene match: 10. This CDR3 spans 16 amino acids. Here the CDR3 DNA reads TGTGCCAGTAGTGGGGACAGGGGGCTTACCCACAATGGCTACACCTTC. Translation gives CASSGDRGLTHNGYTF.

V gene TRBV2 combines with J gene TRBJ2-1; D is uncertain. The CDR3 totals 14 residues. Germline V gene lookup returns CDR1 SNHLY and CDR2 FYNNEI. Trimming pared 4 bases from V and 6 bases from J, leaving 13 bases between. The CDR3 sequence is CASSGQDFSNEQFF. The CDR3 nucleotides are TGTGCCAGCAGTGGTCAGGATTTTTCCAATGAGCAGTTCTTC. Supplemented by reference TRBV2 and TRBJ2-1, the full variable domain reads EPEVTQTPSHQVTQMGQEVILRCVPISNHLYFYWYRQILGQKVEFLVSFYNNEISEKSEIFDDQFSVERPDGSNFTLKIRSTKLEDSAMYFCASSGQDFSNEQFFGPGTRLTVL.

The chain has TRBV11-3 and TRBJ2-7; the match to TRBD2 covers 7 bases. Looked up from germline, CDR1 is SGHNT and CDR2 is YENEEA. There are 14 residues in the CDR3. V trimming: 5 bases; J trimming: 6 bases; junction bases outside the gene matches: 10. CDR3 nucleotides: TGTGCCAGCAGCATCGGGCGCGGGAGTACCGAGCAGTACTTC. It codes for CASSIGRGSTEQYF.

V and J are TRBV28 and TRBJ2-3, with D maybe TRBD1 (5 bases). CDR1 is MDHEN and CDR2 is SYDVKM in the germline V gene. The CDR3 runs to 14 residues. V was trimmed by 6 bases and J by 5 bases, leaving 15 bases between them. The CDR3 here is CASRVLGRGDTQYF. The CDR3 nucleotides read TGTGCCAGCAGAGTGCTGGGGCGTGGAGATACGCAGTATTTT. The whole variable domain, remainder taken from reference TRBV28 and TRBJ2-3, is DVKVTQSSRYLVKRTGEKVFLECVQDMDHENMFWYRQDPGLGLRLIYFSYDVKMKEKGDIPEGYSVSREKKERFSLILESASTNQTSMYLCASRVLGRGDTQYFGPGTRLTVL.

The chain joins TRBV5-1 to TRBJ1-1; the D gene is possibly TRBD1 (6 bases). V was pared by 4 bases and J by 8 bases, with 15 bases between. CDR3 size: 13 residues. Germline CDR1 and CDR2: SGHRS and YFSETQ. CDR3 nucleotides: TGCGCCAGCAGCGAGGGGGGGCCTTGGGAAGCTTTCTTT. Translation: CASSEGGPWEAFF.

The CDR3 nucleotides read TGTGCCAGTAGTATAGATCGCCCTATGAACACTGAAGCTTTCTTT. Translated, it gives CASSIDRPMNTEAFF. The V gene is TRBV19, the J gene TRBJ1-1; D gene ambiguous. The CDR3 has 15 residues. CDR1 and CDR2 (germline): LNHDA, SQIVND (reference sequence). V lost 0 bases to trimming and J lost 0 bases, with 8 bases between them.

This sequence joins TRBV5-1 and TRBJ2-1; 11 bases map to TRBD2. The germline V gene encodes CDR1 SGHRS and CDR2 YFSETQ. J lost 6 bases, V lost 1 base, and 6 bases had no gene match. The length of the CDR3 is 16 residues. The CDR3 coding sequence is TGCGCCAGCAGCTTGCCCGGGACTAGCGGTATCAATGAGCAGTTCTTC. Protein sequence: CASSLPGTSGINEQFF.

The chain couples TRBV10-3 to TRBJ1-5; no reliable D call. In germline, CDR1 is ENHRY, CDR2 SYGVKD. The V and J ends lost 10 bases and 2 bases respectively, with 12 bases between them. The CDR3 consists of 13 residues. The CDR3 loop is CATHPTGNQPQHF. The CDR3, as DNA: TGTGCCACCCATCCTACCGGCAATCAGCCCCAGCATTTT.

This clone was counted once. The junction and the germline gene differ at one end; a read error may be behind it. The chain links TRBV4-1 to TRBJ1-5, with D hard to call. Germline V CDR1 and CDR2: MGHRA, YSYEKL. This CDR3 has 14 residues. For the CDR3, the DNA is TGCGCCAGCAGCCAAGACGAGAGCAATCATCCCCAGCATTTT. Protein sequence: CASSQDESNHPQHF.

This clone was seen once. V gene TRBV6-5 combines with J gene TRBJ1-2; 8 positions match TRBD1. Germline CDR1 is MNHEY and CDR2 is SVGAGI. This CDR3 has 15 amino acids. Trimming removed 5 bases from V and 5 bases from J; junction bases left unmatched: 10. CDR3 nucleotide sequence: TGTGCCAGCAGTATTTCAGGGGGCACCTTTTATGGCTACACCTTC. It codes for CASSISGGTFYGYTF.

This chain uses TRBV7-6 with TRBJ2-6; the match to TRBD1 covers 9 bases. Germline loops: CDR1 SGHVS, CDR2 FNYEAQ. Unmatched junction bases numbered 6, after V lost 6 bases and J lost 0 bases. CDR3 length: 17 amino acids. The CDR3 DNA reads TGTGCCAGCAGAAGGGGACAGGGTCCCTCTGGGGCCAACGTCCTGACTTTC. Amino acids: CASRRGQGPSGANVLTF.

The CDR3 sequence is CASSLTGTGASSEQFF. In DNA, the CDR3 is TGTGCCAGCAGTTTAACCGGGACAGGGGCTTCGAGTGAGCAGTTCTTC. The chain employs TRBV11-3 and TRBJ2-1; TRBD1 agrees at 10 bases. Trimming took 6 bases from V and 9 from J; bases not matched to a gene: 14. Germline CDR1 and CDR2: SGHNT and YENEEA. CDR3 length: 16 residues.

CDR3 sequence (DNA): TGTGCCAGCAGCTTAATGGCTTATGGCTACACCTTC. It is translated as CASSLMAYGYTF. The chain has TRBV7-2 and TRBJ1-2; D remains unclear. Trimming took 2 bases from V and 5 from J, leaving 6 bases between them. Germline values: CDR1 SGHTA, CDR2 FQGNSA. This CDR3 has 12 residues.

The rearrangement links TRBV7-9 to TRBJ2-3, with 8 bases fitting TRBD1. The V gene end was trimmed by 3 bases and the J gene end by 7 bases; junction bases not matched to a gene: 3. This CDR3 spans 13 amino acids. CDR1 is SEHNR and CDR2 is FQNEAQ in the germline V gene (reference sequence). CDR3 residues: CASSFRQGNTQYF. The DNA for the CDR3 is TGTGCCAGCAGCTTCAGACAGGGGAATACGCAGTATTTT.

V is TRBV7-9 and J is TRBJ1-6; a possible D gene is TRBD1 (5 bases). Germline values: CDR1 SEHNR, CDR2 FQNEAQ (reference sequence). V dropped 1 base and J dropped 8 bases, with 15 bases sitting between them. The CDR3 length is 16 residues. This chain's CDR3 is CASSLDRLLTDSPLHF. CDR3 nucleotide sequence: TGTGCCAGCAGCTTAGACAGGTTACTTACGGATTCACCCCTCCACTTT. Full variable domain (outside the CDR3, taken from reference TRBV7-9 and TRBJ1-6): DTGVSQNPRHKITKRGQNVTFRCDPISEHNRLYWYRQTLGQGPEFLTYFQNEAQLEKSRLLSDRFSAERPKGSFSTLEIQRTEQGDSAMYLCASSLDRLLTDSPLHFGNGTRLTVT.

This clone was observed a few times. This chain connects TRBV28 to TRBJ1-1; TRBD1 is a possible D gene (6 bases). The germline V gene has CDR1 MDHEN and CDR2 SYDVKM. The CDR3 is 12 amino acids. Trimming removed 10 bases at V and 11 bases at J, with 20 bases between. CDR3 DNA sequence: TGTGCCACCGTGACAGGTACCTTATCCGCTTTCTTT. Protein sequence: CATVTGTLSAFF.

V gene TRBV9 combines with J gene TRBJ2-1, with 7 positions matching TRBD1. The CDR3 consists of 15 residues. With V trimmed by 4 bases and J by 4 bases, 8 bases remained unmatched. The V gene's germline CDR1 is SGDLS and CDR2 YYNGEE. The CDR3 region is CASSPDRAVYNEQFF. The CDR3 region has the DNA TGTGCCAGCAGCCCAGACAGGGCGGTATACAATGAGCAGTTCTTC.

J is TRBJ2-2 and V is TRBV5-1, with TRBD2 as a possible D gene (5 bases). Looked up from germline, CDR1 is SGHRS and CDR2 is YFSETQ. This CDR3 has 18 residues. V was trimmed by 4 bases and J by 2 bases, leaving 21 bases between them. CDR3 residues: CASSTGRMGSLNTGELFF. In nucleotides, the CDR3 is TGCGCCAGCAGCACGGGGAGAATGGGTAGCCTCAACACCGGGGAGCTGTTTTTT.

V usage is TRBV6-1 and J usage is TRBJ2-6, with TRBD1 as a possible D gene (5 bases). Germline V gives CDR1 MNHNS, CDR2 SASEGT. Trimming pared 0 bases from V and 0 bases from J, leaving 12 bases between. This CDR3 is 18 amino acids long. The CDR3 DNA reads as TGTGCCAGCAGTGAAGCGCTGACAGCAGTCTCTGGGGCCAACGTCCTGACTTTC. It is translated as CASSEALTAVSGANVLTF.

The chain uses TRBV30 and TRBJ2-5; possibly TRBD2 for D (6 bases). V lost 3 bases, J lost 4 bases, and 15 bases lay in between. The CDR3 runs 14 residues. Germline V CDR1 and CDR2: GTSNPN, SVGIG (reference sequence). The CDR3 spells CAWRASGRGETQYF. CDR3 DNA sequence: TGTGCCTGGAGGGCCTCGGGGCGGGGAGAGACCCAGTACTTC.

The chain links TRBV5-1 to TRBJ2-3; 7 bases map to TRBD2. The germline gives CDR1 SGHRS, CDR2 YFSETQ. The CDR3 contains 15 residues. The junction had 6 bases not matched to a gene; V was cut back by 5 bases and J by 0 bases. The CDR3 DNA sequence: TGCGCCAGCAGGACGGGAGGTTCTAGCACAGATACGCAGTATTTT. Protein: CASRTGGSSTDTQYF.

Details on this clone: The junction departs from the called germline gene at one end, perhaps through a read error. This chain joins TRBV9 and TRBJ1-1, with D perhaps matching TRBD1 (5 bases). Germline V gives CDR1 SGDLS, CDR2 YYNGEE. The CDR3 runs to 13 residues. The chain's CDR3 is CASSVAGNAEAFF. The CDR3 DNA is TGTGCCAGCAGCGTAGCAGGGAACGCTGAAGCTTTCTTT.

The chain carries TRBV5-6 and TRBJ2-4, with D perhaps matching TRBD1 (6 bases). CDR3 length: 14 amino acids. CDR1 is SGHDT and CDR2 is YYEEEE in the germline V gene. V was cut by 4 bases and J by 5 bases, with 13 bases left in between. The CDR3 sequence: CASSETGAQNIQYF. The CDR3 bases are TGTGCCAGCAGCGAGACAGGTGCCCAAAACATTCAGTACTTC.

V usage is TRBV19 and J usage is TRBJ1-5; 7 nucleotides match TRBD1. The CDR3 runs to 12 residues. Germline lookup yields CDR1 LNHDA and CDR2 SQIVND (reference sequence). Trimming cost V 10 bases and J 5 bases; bases outside gene matches: 5. The CDR3, as DNA: TGTGCCACCCGACAGGGAGATCAGCCCCAGCATTTT. Amino acids: CATRQGDQPQHF. The full variable domain, with the rest looked up from reference TRBV19 and TRBJ1-5, is DGGITQSPKYLFRKEGQNVTLSCEQNLNHDAMYWYRQDPGQGLRLIYYSQIVNDFQKGDIAEGYSVSREKKESFPLTVTSAQKNPTAFYLCATRQGDQPQHFGDGTRLSIL.

This chain joins TRBV5-8 and TRBJ1-3; 7 bases map to TRBD1. CDR3 length equals 15 residues. V shed 2 bases and J 7 bases; nucleotides not matched to a gene: 9. Germline CDR1 reads SGHTS; CDR2 reads YDEGEE. The CDR3: CASSFLTGSSNTIYF. In DNA form, the CDR3 reads TGTGCCAGCAGCTTCTTGACAGGGTCTTCGAACACCATATATTTT.

In DNA form, the CDR3 reads TGCGCCAGCAGCTCTAGAGGGGGCGGTGAAAAACTGTTTTTT. Amino acids: CASSSRGGGEKLFF. The rearrangement uses TRBV5-1 and TRBJ1-4, with 7 bases that match TRBD1. Germline V gene lookup returns CDR1 SGHRS and CDR2 YFSETQ. V lost 3 bases to trimming and J lost 7 bases; unmatched junction nucleotides: 6. The CDR3 has 14 residues. Together with reference TRBV5-1 and TRBJ1-4, the CDR3 gives the full variable domain: KAGVTQTPRYLIKTRGQQVTLSCSPISGHRSVSWYQQTPGQGLQFLFEYFSETQRNKGNFPGRFSGRQFSNSRSEMNVSTLELGDSALYLCASSSRGGGEKLFFGSGTQLSVL.